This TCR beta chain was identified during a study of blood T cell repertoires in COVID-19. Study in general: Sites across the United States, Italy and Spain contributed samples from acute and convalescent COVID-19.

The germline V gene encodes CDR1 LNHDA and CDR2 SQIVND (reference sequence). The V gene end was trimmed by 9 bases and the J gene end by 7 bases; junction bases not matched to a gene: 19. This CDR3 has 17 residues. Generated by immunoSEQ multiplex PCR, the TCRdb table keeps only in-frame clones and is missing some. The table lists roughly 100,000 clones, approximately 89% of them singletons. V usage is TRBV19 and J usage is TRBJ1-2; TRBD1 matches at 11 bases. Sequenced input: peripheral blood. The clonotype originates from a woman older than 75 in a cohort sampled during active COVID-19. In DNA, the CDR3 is TGTGCCAGCTCAGAACGAGAGGGACAGGGGGTTTCTGGTGGCTACACCTTC. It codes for CASSEREGQGVSGGYTF.